This T cell receptor (beta chain) was obtained from a study of T cell responses to AZD1222 COVID-19 vaccine. Study-wide points: There were mostly white British donors and more females than males, and clonal diversity was possibly underestimated.

The table came from immunoSEQ multiplex PCR; TCRdb's copy has only in-frame clones and leaves some out. The table shows around 140,000 clones, with around 90% occurring only once. Notes on this clone: The antigen is undetermined.

V lost 2 bases to trimming and J lost 5 bases, with 10 bases between them. CDR1 is SGDLS, CDR2 YYNGEE, per germline. The CDR3 extends over 13 amino acids. The rearrangement links TRBV9 to TRBJ1-2; tentatively, D is TRBD1 (6 bases). The TCR sequence derives from an adult who received the AZD1222 COVID-19 vaccine. The sample consisted of peripheral blood, taken 28 days after the second AZD1222 dose. The CDR3 protein is CASSVGQGYGYTF. CDR3 in DNA: TGTGCCAGCAGCGTGGGGCAGGGGTATGGCTACACCTTC. The full variable domain, its missing parts supplied by reference TRBV9 and TRBJ1-2, is DSGVTQTPKHLITATGQRVTLRCSPRSGDLSVYWYQQSLDQGLQFLIQYYNGEERAKGNILERFSAQQFPDLHSELNLSSLELGDSALYFCASSVGQGYGYTFGSGTRLTVV.